The 2 T cell receptor beta chains reported below all come from one sample, sequenced in a study of identical twins. TCRdb reanalysed the 5' RACE reads using MiXCR and keeps one entry per CDR3 protein. The table includes approximately 140,000 distinct CDR3 sequences, under 4.5% detected once. Sequencing was done on a sample of memory T cells sorted from blood. These receptors all stem from a man aged 18 to 30 in good health.

This clonotype was picked up many times. The chain joins TRBV9 to TRBJ2-5; D not certain. Trimming shortened V by 4 bases and J by 1 base, and 14 bases separated the two germline ends. This CDR3 spans 15 amino acids. CDR1 and CDR2 (germline): SGDLS, YYNGEE. In nucleotides, the CDR3 is TGTGCCAGCAGCCCCCGGCCAGACTCCCAAGAGACCCAGTACTTC. This gives the protein CASSPRPDSQETQYF.

This clonotype was detected ten times or more. One end of the junction fails to match germline, which may point to a read error. The chain employs TRBV18 and TRBJ2-3; no reliable D call. The germline V gene has CDR1 KGHSH and CDR2 LQKENI. The CDR3 runs to 12 residues. The CDR3 region is CASSPSSKVLFF. The CDR3 DNA is TGTGCCAGCTCACCATCGTCGAAGGTCCTCTTTTTT. Together with reference TRBV18 and TRBJ2-3, the CDR3 gives the full variable domain: NAGVMQNPRHLVRRRGQEARLRCSPMKGHSHVYWYRQLPEEGLKFMVYLQKENIIDESGMPKERFSAEFPKEGPSILRIQQVVRGDSAAYFCASSPSSKVLFFGPGTRLTVL.